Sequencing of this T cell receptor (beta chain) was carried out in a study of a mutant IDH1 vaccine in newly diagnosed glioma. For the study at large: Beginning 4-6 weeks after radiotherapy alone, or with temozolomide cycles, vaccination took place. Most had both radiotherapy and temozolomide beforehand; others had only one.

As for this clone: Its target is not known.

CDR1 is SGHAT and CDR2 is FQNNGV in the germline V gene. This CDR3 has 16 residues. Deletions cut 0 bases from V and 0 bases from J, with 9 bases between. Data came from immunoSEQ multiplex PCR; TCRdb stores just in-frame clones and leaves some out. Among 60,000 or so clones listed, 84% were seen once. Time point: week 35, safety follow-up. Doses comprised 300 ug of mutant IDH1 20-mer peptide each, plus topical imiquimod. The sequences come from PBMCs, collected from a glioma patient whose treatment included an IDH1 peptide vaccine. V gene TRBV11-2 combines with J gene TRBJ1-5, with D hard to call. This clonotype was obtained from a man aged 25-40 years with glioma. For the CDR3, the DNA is TGTGCCAGCAGCTTAGATAGCAGATATAGCAATCAGCCCCAGCATTTT. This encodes CASSLDSRYSNQPQHF.